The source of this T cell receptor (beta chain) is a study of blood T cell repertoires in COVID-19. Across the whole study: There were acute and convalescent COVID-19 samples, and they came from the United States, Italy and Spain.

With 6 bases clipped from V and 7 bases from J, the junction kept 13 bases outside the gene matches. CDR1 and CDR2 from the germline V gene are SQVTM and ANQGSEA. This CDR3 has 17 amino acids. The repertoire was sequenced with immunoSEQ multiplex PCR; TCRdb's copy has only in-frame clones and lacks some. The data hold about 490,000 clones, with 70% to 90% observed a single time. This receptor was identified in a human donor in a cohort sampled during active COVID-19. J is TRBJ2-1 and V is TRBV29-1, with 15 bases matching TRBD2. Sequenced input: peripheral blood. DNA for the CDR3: TGCAGCGTCAGGACTAGCGGGAGGGCCGAAAGGGCAAATGAGCAGTTCTTC. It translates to CSVRTSGRAERANEQFF.